This T cell receptor (beta chain) was captured in a study of early stage breast cancer tumors. Note on this clone: Its specificity is not known.

With 4 bases clipped from V and 4 bases from J, the junction kept 12 bases outside the gene matches. Germline CDR1 reads SGHRS; CDR2 reads YFSETQ. The CDR3 runs 17 residues. Libraries were prepared by immunoSEQ multiplex PCR; TCRdb keeps only in-frame clonotypes and omits some of them. Of approximately 48,000 clones listed, over 80% are singletons. Study results and caveats: Commonly generated sequences made up most enriched TCRB sequences shared between patients. Compared with adjacent normal breast tissue, tumors showed around 2.7-fold greater T cell density and higher clonality. Chain pairing and CD4, CD8 or FOXP3 expression were not captured.

This chain joins TRBV5-1 and TRBJ1-1; 11 bases are shared with TRBD1. The sequence derives from a person aged 70 to 85 with breast cancer. The sample consisted of blood. As DNA, the CDR3 is TGCGCCAGCAGCGGGGTCCCGGGACAGGGGGAGGGCACTGAAGCTTTCTTT. Its translation is CASSGVPGQGEGTEAFF.